This T cell receptor (beta chain) was observed in a study of blood T cell repertoires in COVID-19. Study details: COVID-19 samples collected from the United States, Italy and Spain covered acute and convalescent phases. Sample material is recorded as cDNA or gDNA derived from T cells, B-cell-depleted T cells, or PBMCs.

The CDR3 loop spans 13 amino acids. This clone was counted between two and nine times. Original processing notes: Nucleated cell counts were estimated from reference gene primer amplification. This table comes from immunoSEQ multiplex PCR, and its TCRdb copy is limited to in-frame clones, with some not included. That table is the source of V, J and clone size, and D and trimming were worked out from the DNA. This sample has 160,000 or so clones; over 75% occur once, and the top ten carry 9.5% to 12%. The sequencing sample was made of peripheral blood. The receptor was isolated from a man in his fifties or sixties with active or convalescent COVID-19. The V and J genes are TRBV21-1 and TRBJ2-7; TRBD1, as called in the table, went unchecked against the DNA. TRBV21-1 is classified as a pseudogene. CDR3 coding DNA: TGTGCCAGCAGCAAAAGGGGATCATACGAGCAGTACTTC. It specifies CASSKRGSYEQYF.